Each of the 22 T cell receptor beta chains below was sequenced from the same sample in a study of low-dose radiotherapy and immunotherapy resistance in tumors. Time point denoted: before trial treatment. With TRAV- and TRBV-specific primers, first-strand cDNA was made, covering the alpha and beta chains. PCR amplification of the TCRs was performed with Phusion for 20 to 25 PCR cycles, and it relied on a constant-region primer together with a V-primer adapter. One entry per CDR3 protein results from TCRdb running MiXCR on the reads. The repertoire holds under 70,000 distinct CDR3 sequences, with 20% to 25% as singletons. The sample was PBMCs, taken before treatment. The receptors stem from a male donor with prostate cancer.

V gene TRBV5-1 combines with J gene TRBJ2-7; possibly TRBD1 for D (8 bases). In germline, CDR1 is SGHRS, CDR2 YFSETQ. V dropped 0 bases and J dropped 3 bases, with 25 bases sitting between them. The CDR3 extends over 19 amino acids. In DNA form, the CDR3 reads TGCGCCAGCAGCTTGGGGCCTGGACAGGGAGATCGGGGGGACTACGAGCAGTACTTC. This sequence encodes CASSLGPGQGDRGDYEQYF.

This clonotype was observed many times. This chain joins TRBV6-2 or TRBV6-3 and TRBJ1-5, with 11 bases fitting TRBD1. Germline CDR1 reads MNHEY; CDR2 reads SVGEGT. The CDR3 sequence is 17 residues long. The V segment lost 2 bases and the J segment 4 bases; nucleotides outside the gene matches: 7. The CDR3 bases are TGTGCCAGCAGTTACCCTCCCGGGACAGGGGGAAATCAGCCCCAGCATTTT. Translated: CASSYPPGTGGNQPQHF.

This clonotype was counted at least ten times. This chain connects TRBV12-3 or TRBV12-4 to TRBJ2-5; 9 nucleotides match TRBD2. This CDR3 is 16 amino acids long. Unmatched junction bases numbered 12, after V lost 6 bases and J lost 4 bases. The CDR3 nucleotides read TGTGCCAGCAGCCCCTTGGCGGGGGGGCCCCCAGAGACCCAGTACTTC. Translation: CASSPLAGGPPETQYF.

This chain joins TRBV7-3 and TRBJ1-2; TRBD1 aligns across 8 bases. The CDR3 spans 18 residues. V was clipped by 4 bases and J by 7 bases; unmatched bases: 20. Germline V CDR1 and CDR2: SGHTA, FQGTGA. The CDR3 region has the DNA TGTGCCAGCAGCTCCTCTGGCAGGGGGCTCCCAATAATCGCTGGCTACACCTTC. Its translation: CASSSSGRGLPIIAGYTF.

This clonotype was detected only a few times. This chain uses TRBV7-8 with TRBJ1-5, with 7 bases identical to TRBD1. This CDR3 contains 16 residues. V gave up 0 bases and J gave up 7 bases; unmatched junction bases: 9. Germline V gene sequence: CDR1 SGHVS, CDR2 FQNEAQ. Written as DNA, the CDR3 is TGTGCCAGCAGCTTAGCTTCAGGGGGAGGTGGGCAGCCCCAGCATTTT. Its translation is CASSLASGGGGQPQHF.

The chain uses TRBV30 and TRBJ2-2, with 9 bases that match TRBD1. Per the germline V gene, CDR1 is GTSNPN and CDR2 is SVGIG (reference sequence). The CDR3 is 14 residues long. The V gene end was trimmed by 3 bases and the J gene end by 6 bases; junction bases not matched to a gene: 5. Here the CDR3 reads CAWRGQGIAGELFF. Written as DNA, the CDR3 is TGTGCCTGGAGGGGACAGGGCATCGCCGGGGAGCTGTTTTTT.

This clonotype was counted many times. The chain links TRBV2 to TRBJ2-5; TRBD2 agrees at 7 bases. Germline lookup yields CDR1 SNHLY and CDR2 FYNNEI. Unmatched junction bases numbered 1, after V lost 1 base and J lost 2 bases. The CDR3 extends over 14 amino acids. For the CDR3, the DNA is TGTGCCAGCAGTGAAGGGCGGGGGCAAGAGACCCAGTACTTC. Its translation: CASSEGRGQETQYF.

This clonotype qualifies as medium-sized. J is TRBJ1-1 and V is TRBV28; maybe TRBD1 (6 bases). The V and J ends lost 6 bases and 4 bases respectively, with 21 bases between them. CDR1 is MDHEN and CDR2 is SYDVKM in the germline V gene. CDR3 length: 16 amino acids. The CDR3 region is CASSPEGVGKGTEAFF. The DNA of the CDR3 is TGTGCCAGCAGCCCGGAGGGGGTCGGGAAAGGCACTGAAGCTTTCTTT.

The J gene is TRBJ1-1, the V gene TRBV5-1; no firm D call. This CDR3 is built from 16 residues. V lost 4 bases to trimming and J lost 1 base, with 17 bases between them. Germline CDR1 and CDR2: SGHRS and YFSETQ. As DNA, the CDR3 is TGCGCCAGCAGCAGCTTGGGCCCTCAAGGGAACACTGAAGCTTTCTTT. Translating gives CASSSLGPQGNTEAFF. The whole variable domain, filled in from reference TRBV5-1 and TRBJ1-1, reads KAGVTQTPRYLIKTRGQQVTLSCSPISGHRSVSWYQQTPGQGLQFLFEYFSETQRNKGNFPGRFSGRQFSNSRSEMNVSTLELGDSALYLCASSSLGPQGNTEAFFGQGTRLTVV.

This clonotype was seen ten or more times. This chain connects TRBV6-6 to TRBJ2-5; 9 bases are shared with TRBD2. V lost 0 bases and J lost 5; bases outside the gene matches: 7. The CDR3 spans 16 residues. Per germline, CDR1 MNHNY and CDR2 SVGAGI (reference sequence). CDR3 coding DNA: TGTGCCAGCAGTTACTCGGGCGGGGGGGCCCGGGAGACCCAGTACTTC. Its protein is CASSYSGGGARETQYF.

This clonotype was detected ten times or more. The chain combines TRBV5-1 with TRBJ1-1; D not certain. This CDR3 spans 14 amino acids. Germline CDR1 and CDR2: SGHRS and YFSETQ. Trimming removed 0 bases at V and 6 bases at J, with 12 bases between. CDR3 sequence: CASSLGSGIPEAFF. In nucleotides, the CDR3 is TGCGCCAGCAGCTTGGGATCGGGGATACCTGAAGCTTTCTTT.

Concerning this clonotype itself: The germline gene is not matched at one end of the junction; a read error may be the cause. The J gene is TRBJ1-5, the V gene TRBV3-1; a possible D gene is TRBD1 (5 bases). CDR3 size: 17 residues. The V gene's germline CDR1 is LGHDT and CDR2 YNNKEL (reference sequence). Here the CDR3 reads CASSPPGTSGSNEPQHF. CDR3 in DNA: TGTGCCAGCAGCCCTCCCGGGACTAGCGGGAGCAATGAGCCCCAGCATTTT. The full variable domain, with the rest looked up from reference TRBV3-1 and TRBJ1-5, is DTAVSQTPKYLVTQMGNDKSIKCEQNLGHDTMYWYKQDSKKFLKIMFSYNNKELIINETVPNRFSPKSPDKAHLNLHINSLELGDSAVYFCASSPPGTSGSNEPQHFGDGTRLSIL.

J is TRBJ2-5 and V is TRBV7-2; 11 bases agree with TRBD1. The V gene's germline CDR1 is SGHTA and CDR2 FQGNSA. The CDR3 has 17 amino acids. Losses at the gene ends were 5 bases for V and 7 bases for J; bases not matched to a gene: 15. CDR3 nucleotide sequence: TGTGCCAGCAGCACACCTGGGGACAGGGGGACCTCACGGACCCAGTACTTC. Its translation is CASSTPGDRGTSRTQYF.

This clonotype has a count of ten or more. The rearrangement links TRBV12-3 or TRBV12-4 to TRBJ1-1; TRBD1 might be the D (5 bases). The CDR3 totals 14 residues. V gave up 2 bases and J gave up 1 base, with 8 bases separating them. The CDR3 reads CASSLRQGNTEAFF. The CDR3 DNA follows: TGTGCCAGCAGTTTAAGGCAGGGGAACACTGAAGCTTTCTTT.

The table lists this clonotype with a count of one. This chain joins TRBV4-1 and TRBJ1-1, with TRBD1 matching over 7 bases. The CDR3 runs 17 residues. Trimming took 0 bases from V and 4 from J; bases not matched to a gene: 11. Germline V CDR1 and CDR2: MGHRA, YSYEKL. CDR3 sequence: CASSQDPRQGGSTEAFF. In DNA form, the CDR3 reads TGCGCCAGCAGCCAAGATCCACGACAGGGTGGAAGCACTGAAGCTTTCTTT.

This clonotype showed up many times. The CDR3 here is CASRETTGNTEAFF. CDR3 nucleotides: TGTGCCAGCAGGGAAACGACAGGGAACACTGAAGCTTTCTTT. The rearrangement links TRBV28 to TRBJ1-1, with a weak D call TRBD1 (6 bases). The CDR3 is made up of 14 amino acids. V was clipped by 6 bases and J by 1 base, with 12 bases between them. Per germline, CDR1 MDHEN and CDR2 SYDVKM.

This clonotype showed up many times. The CDR3 bases are TGTGCCAGCCGAATGCCGGTCGCCGGGGAGCTGTTTTTT. Protein: CASRMPVAGELFF. V is TRBV7-8 and J is TRBJ2-2; D unresolved. The germline V and J ends were trimmed by 8 bases and 6 bases, with 13 bases remaining between them. There are 13 residues in the CDR3. The V gene's germline CDR1 is SGHVS and CDR2 FQNEAQ.

The chain combines TRBV2 with TRBJ2-3; 7 bases match TRBD2. Germline V gene lookup returns CDR1 SNHLY and CDR2 FYNNEI. Losses at the gene ends were 2 bases for V and 7 bases for J; bases not matched to a gene: 9. The CDR3 loop spans 15 amino acids. Written as DNA, the CDR3 is TGTGCCAGCAGTGAATCTCTAGCGGTTCCGTATACGCAGTATTTT. Translated: CASSESLAVPYTQYF.

This clonotype was seen many times. The chain recombines TRBV7-4 with TRBJ2-4; D may be TRBD1 (6 bases). Trimming stripped 1 base from V and 3 bases from J, with 10 bases between. The CDR3 consists of 15 residues. Germline assignment: CDR1 SGHVT and CDR2 SQSDAQ. CDR3 DNA: TGTGCCAGCAGCTTAGAGGGGGAAGTCAAAAACATTCAGTACTTC. Translated, it gives CASSLEGEVKNIQYF.

This clonotype was recorded at least ten times. This chain connects TRBV6-2 or TRBV6-3 to TRBJ2-5, with D possibly being TRBD1 (6 bases). V was trimmed by 5 bases and J by 5 bases, leaving 12 bases between them. The CDR3 loop spans 13 amino acids. Germline values: CDR1 MNHEY, CDR2 SVGEGT. This CDR3 is CASSVRGSETQYF. CDR3 DNA: TGTGCCAGCAGTGTCAGGGGTTCCGAGACCCAGTACTTC.

In the case of this clonotype: A far larger clone is just one base off, so this is likely a read error. The gene calls are TRBV3-1 and TRBJ2-7; TRBD2 matches 7 bases. Germline lookup yields CDR1 LGHDT and CDR2 YNNKEL (reference sequence). CDR3 size: 19 residues. The junction had 20 bases not matched to a gene; V was cut back by 4 bases and J by 2 bases. CDR3 amino acids: CASSRAGGYSSGRTYEQYF. As DNA, the CDR3 is TGTGCCAGCAGCCGCGCCGGGGGATACTCTAGCGGCCGTACCTACGAGCAGTACTTC.

This clonotype was picked up many times. CDR3 nucleotides: TGTGCCAGCAGTAGCAGAGTAACTAGCACAGATACGCAGTATTTT. Encoded protein: CASSSRVTSTDTQYF. The chain employs TRBV2 and TRBJ2-3, with unresolved D. This CDR3 spans 15 amino acids. Germline loops: CDR1 SNHLY, CDR2 FYNNEI. V gave up 5 bases and J gave up 0 bases, with 12 bases separating them.